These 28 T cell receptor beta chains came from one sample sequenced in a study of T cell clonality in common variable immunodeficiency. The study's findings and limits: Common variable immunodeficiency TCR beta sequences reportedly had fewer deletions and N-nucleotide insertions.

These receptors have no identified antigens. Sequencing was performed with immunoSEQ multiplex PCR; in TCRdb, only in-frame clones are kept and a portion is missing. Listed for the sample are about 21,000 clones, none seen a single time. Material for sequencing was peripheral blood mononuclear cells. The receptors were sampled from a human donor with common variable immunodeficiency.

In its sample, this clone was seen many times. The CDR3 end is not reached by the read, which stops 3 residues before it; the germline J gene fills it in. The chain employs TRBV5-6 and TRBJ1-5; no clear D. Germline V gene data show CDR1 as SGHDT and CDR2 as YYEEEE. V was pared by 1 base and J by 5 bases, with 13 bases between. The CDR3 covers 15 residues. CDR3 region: CASSLLEGSHQPQHF. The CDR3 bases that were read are TGTGCCAGCAGCTTGTTGGAGGGTTCCCATCAGCCC. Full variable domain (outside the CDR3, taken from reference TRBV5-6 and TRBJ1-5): DAGVTQSPTHLIKTRGQQVTLRCSPKSGHDTVSWYQQALGQGPQFIFQYYEEEERQRGNFPDRFSGHQFPNYSSELNVNALLLGDSALYLCASSLLEGSHQPQHFGDGTRLSIL.

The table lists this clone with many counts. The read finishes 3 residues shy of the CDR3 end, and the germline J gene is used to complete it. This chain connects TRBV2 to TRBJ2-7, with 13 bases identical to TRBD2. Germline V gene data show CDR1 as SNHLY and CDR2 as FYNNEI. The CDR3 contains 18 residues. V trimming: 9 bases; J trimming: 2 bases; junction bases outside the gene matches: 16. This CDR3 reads CARIPRLAGGSTPYEQYF. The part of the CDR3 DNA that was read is TGTGCCAGGATACCCAGACTAGCGGGGGGCTCAACCCCCTACGAG.

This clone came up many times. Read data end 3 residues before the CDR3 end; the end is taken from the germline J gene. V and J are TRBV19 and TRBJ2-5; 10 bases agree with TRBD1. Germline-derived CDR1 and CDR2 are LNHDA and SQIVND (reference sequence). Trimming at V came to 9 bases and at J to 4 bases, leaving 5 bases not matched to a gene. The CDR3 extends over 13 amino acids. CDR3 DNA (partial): TGTGCCAGCGGGACAGGGGTACGAGAGACC. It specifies CASGTGVRET. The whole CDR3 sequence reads CASGTGVRETQYF.

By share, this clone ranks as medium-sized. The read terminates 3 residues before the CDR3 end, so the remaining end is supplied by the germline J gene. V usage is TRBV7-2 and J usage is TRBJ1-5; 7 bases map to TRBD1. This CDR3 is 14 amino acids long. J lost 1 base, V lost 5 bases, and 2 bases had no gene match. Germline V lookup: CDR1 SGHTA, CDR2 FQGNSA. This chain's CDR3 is CASSDRASNQPQHF. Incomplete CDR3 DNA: TGTGCCAGCAGCGACAGGGCAAGCAATCAGCCC.

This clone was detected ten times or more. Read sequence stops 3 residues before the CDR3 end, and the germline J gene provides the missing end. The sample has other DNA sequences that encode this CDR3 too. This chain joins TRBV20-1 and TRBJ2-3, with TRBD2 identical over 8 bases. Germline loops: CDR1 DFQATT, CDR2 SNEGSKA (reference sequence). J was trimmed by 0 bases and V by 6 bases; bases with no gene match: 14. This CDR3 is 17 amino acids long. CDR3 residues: CSAPRRGRGASTDTQYF. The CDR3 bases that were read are TGCAGTGCGCCCAGACGGGGGCGGGGGGCTAGCACAGATACG.

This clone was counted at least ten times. The CDR3 loop is CASSWDTKSSYNEQFF. CDR3 DNA, as far as it was read: TGCGCCAGCAGCTGGGACACGAAGAGCTCCTACAATGAG. V usage is TRBV5-1 and J usage is TRBJ2-1; maybe TRBD1 (6 bases). From the germline J gene comes the end of the CDR3, since the read stops 3 residues before it. This CDR3 is built from 16 residues. Germline V gene sequence: CDR1 SGHRS, CDR2 YFSETQ. Trimming removed 3 bases at V and 0 bases at J, with 13 bases between.

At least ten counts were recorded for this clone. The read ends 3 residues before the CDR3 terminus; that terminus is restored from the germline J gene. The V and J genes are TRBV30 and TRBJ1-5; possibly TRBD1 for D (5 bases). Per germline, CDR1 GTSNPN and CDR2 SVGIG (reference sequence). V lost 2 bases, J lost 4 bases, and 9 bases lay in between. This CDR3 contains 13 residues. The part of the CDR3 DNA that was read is TGTGCCTGGAGTAAGAGGGGAAATCAGCCC. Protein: CAWSKRGNQP. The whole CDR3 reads CAWSKRGNQPQHF.

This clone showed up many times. CDR3 loop: CASSKEQGPYEQYF. CDR3 DNA, as far as it was read: TGTGCCAGCAGCAAAGAACAGGGACCCTACGAG. The rearrangement links TRBV9 to TRBJ2-7, with D perhaps matching TRBD1 (6 bases). The read falls 3 residues short of the CDR3 end, and the missing part is taken from the germline J gene. The germline V gene has CDR1 SGDLS and CDR2 YYNGEE. The V and J ends lost 4 bases and 2 bases respectively, with 13 bases between them. This CDR3 is built from 14 residues.

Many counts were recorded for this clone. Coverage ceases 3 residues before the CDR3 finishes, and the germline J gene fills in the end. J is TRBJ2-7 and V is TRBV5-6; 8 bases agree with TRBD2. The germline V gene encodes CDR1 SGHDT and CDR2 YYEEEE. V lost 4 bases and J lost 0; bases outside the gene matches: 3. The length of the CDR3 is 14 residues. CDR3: CASSPGGGSYEQYF. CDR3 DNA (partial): TGTGCCAGCAGCCCCGGGGGGGGCTCCTACGAG.

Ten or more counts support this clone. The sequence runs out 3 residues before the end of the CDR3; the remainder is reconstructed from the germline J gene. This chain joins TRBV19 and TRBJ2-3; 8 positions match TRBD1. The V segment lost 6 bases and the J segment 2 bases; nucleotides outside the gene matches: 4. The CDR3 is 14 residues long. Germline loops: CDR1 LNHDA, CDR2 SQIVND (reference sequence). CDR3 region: CASRRTGNTDTQYF. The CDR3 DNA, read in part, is TGTGCCAGTAGGAGGACAGGGAACACAGATACG.

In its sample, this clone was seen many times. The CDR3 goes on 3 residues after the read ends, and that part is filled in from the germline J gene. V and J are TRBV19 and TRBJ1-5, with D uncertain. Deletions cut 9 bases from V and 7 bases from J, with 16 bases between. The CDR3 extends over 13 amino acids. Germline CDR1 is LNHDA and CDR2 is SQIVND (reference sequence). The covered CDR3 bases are TGTGCCAGCCGGGGTGAGGTCTACCAGCCC. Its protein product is CASRGEVYQP. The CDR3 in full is CASRGEVYQPQHF.

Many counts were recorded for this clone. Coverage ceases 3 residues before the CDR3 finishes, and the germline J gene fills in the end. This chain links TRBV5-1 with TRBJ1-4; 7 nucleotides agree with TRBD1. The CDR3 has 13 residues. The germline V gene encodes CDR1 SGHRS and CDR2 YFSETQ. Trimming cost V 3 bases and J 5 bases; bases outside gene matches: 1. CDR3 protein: CASSSQGNEKLFF. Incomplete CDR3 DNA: TGCGCCAGCAGCTCACAGGGGAATGAAAAA.

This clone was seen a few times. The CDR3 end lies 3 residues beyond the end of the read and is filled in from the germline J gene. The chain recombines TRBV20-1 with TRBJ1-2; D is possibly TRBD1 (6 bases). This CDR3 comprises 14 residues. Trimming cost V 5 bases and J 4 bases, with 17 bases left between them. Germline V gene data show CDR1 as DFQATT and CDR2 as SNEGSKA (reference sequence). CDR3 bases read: TGCAGTGCTTCTCCGACAGGTCGCGCCTATGGC. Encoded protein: CSASPTGRAYG. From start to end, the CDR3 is CSASPTGRAYGYTF.

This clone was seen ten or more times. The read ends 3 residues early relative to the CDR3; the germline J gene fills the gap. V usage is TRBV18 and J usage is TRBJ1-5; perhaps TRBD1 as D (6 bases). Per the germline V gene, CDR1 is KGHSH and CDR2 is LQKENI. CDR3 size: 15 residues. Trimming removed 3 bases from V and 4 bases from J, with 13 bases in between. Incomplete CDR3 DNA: TGTGCCAGCTCACCCGTAGGACAGACTAATCAGCCC. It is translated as CASSPVGQTNQP. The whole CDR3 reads CASSPVGQTNQPQHF.

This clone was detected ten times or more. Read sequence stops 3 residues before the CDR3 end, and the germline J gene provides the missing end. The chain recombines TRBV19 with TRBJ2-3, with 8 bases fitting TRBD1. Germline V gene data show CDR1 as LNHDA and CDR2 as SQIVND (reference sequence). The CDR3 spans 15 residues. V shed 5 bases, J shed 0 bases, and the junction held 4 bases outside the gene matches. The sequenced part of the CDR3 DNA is TGTGCCAGTAGTTCTCAGGGGGCGAGCACAGATACG. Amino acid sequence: CASSSQGASTDT. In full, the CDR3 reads CASSSQGASTDTQYF.

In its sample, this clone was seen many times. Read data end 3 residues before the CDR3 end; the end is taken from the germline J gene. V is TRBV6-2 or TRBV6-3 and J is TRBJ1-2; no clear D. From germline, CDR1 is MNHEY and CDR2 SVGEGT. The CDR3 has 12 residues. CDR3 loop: CASSPQTMGYTF. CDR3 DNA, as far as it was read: TGTGCCAGCAGCCCACAGACGATGGGC.

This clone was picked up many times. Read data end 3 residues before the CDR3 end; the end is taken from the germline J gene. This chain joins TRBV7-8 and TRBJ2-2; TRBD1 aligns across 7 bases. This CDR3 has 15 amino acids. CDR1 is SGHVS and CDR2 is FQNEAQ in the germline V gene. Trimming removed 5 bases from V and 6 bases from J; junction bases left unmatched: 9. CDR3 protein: CASSPVGDSSGELFF. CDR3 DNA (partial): TGTGCCAGCAGCCCTGTGGGGGACAGCTCCGGGGAG.

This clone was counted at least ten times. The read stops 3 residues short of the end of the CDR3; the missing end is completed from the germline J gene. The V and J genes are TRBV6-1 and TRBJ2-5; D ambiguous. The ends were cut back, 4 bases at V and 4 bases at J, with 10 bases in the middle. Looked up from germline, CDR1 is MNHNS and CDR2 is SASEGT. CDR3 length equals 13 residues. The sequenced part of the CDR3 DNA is TGTGCCAGCAGTGTGAGGCCTTTAGAGACC. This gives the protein CASSVRPLET. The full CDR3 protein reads CASSVRPLETQYF.

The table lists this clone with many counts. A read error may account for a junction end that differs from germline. The part of the CDR3 DNA that was read is TGCGCCAGCAGCGAGCTAGCGGGGGTGGACGAG. Translating it yields CASSELAGVDE. In full, the CDR3 reads CASSELAGVDEQYF. The rearrangement uses TRBV4-2 and TRBJ2-7, with 10 bases fitting TRBD2. The CDR3 extends 3 residues past the end of the read, so its final part is completed from the germline J gene. There are 14 residues in the CDR3. Germline-derived CDR1 and CDR2 are LGHNA and YNFKEQ.

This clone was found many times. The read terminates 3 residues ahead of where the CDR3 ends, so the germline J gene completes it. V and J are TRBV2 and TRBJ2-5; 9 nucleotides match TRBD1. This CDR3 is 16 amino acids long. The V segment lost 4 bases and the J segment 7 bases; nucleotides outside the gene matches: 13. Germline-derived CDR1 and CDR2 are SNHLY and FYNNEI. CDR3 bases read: TGTGCCAGCAGTGCCGCCGGGACAGGGAAAGGGCCGACC. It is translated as CASSAAGTGKGPT. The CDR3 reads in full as CASSAAGTGKGPTQYF.

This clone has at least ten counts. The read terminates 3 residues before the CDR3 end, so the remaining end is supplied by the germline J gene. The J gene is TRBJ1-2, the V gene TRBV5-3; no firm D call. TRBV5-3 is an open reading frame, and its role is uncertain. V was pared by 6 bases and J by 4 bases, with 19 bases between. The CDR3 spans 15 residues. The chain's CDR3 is CARNRRNLTAYGYTF. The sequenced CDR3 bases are TGTGCCAGAAACCGACGAAACTTAACAGCCTATGGC.

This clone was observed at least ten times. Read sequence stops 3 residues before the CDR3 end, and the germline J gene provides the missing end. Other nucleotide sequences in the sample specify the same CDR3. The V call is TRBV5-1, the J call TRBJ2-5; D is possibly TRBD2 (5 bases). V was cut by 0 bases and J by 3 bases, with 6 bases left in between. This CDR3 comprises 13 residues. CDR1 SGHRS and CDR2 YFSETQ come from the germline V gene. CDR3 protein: CASSLAGKETQYF. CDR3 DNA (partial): TGCGCCAGCAGCTTGGCGGGGAAAGAGACC.

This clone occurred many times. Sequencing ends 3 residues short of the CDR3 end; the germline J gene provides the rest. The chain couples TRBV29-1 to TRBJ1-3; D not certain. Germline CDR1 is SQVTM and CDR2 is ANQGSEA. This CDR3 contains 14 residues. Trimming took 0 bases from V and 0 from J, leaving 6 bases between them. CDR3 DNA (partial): TGCAGCGTTGAAGATTCAGTCTCTGGAAACACC. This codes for CSVEDSVSGNT. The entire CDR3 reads CSVEDSVSGNTIYF.

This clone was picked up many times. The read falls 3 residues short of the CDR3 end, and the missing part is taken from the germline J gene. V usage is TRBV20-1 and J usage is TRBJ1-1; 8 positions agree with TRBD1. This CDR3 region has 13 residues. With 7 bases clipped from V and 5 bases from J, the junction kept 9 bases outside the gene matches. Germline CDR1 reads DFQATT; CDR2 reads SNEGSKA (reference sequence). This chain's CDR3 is CSEKQGVETEAFF. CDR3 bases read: TGCAGTGAGAAACAGGGGGTGGAAACTGAA.

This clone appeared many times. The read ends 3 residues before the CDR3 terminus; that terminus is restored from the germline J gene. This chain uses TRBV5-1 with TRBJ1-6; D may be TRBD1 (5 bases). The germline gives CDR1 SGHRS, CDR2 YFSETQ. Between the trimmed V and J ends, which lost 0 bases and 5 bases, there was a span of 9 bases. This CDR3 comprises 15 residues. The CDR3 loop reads CASSLEGADNSPLHF. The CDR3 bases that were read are TGCGCCAGCAGCTTGGAAGGGGCGGATAATTCACCC.

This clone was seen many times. The CDR3 bases that were read are TGTGCCAGCAGTTACGTCCGGGGTGGCACAGATACG. It codes for CASSYVRGGTDT. In full, the CDR3 is CASSYVRGGTDTQYF. The V and J genes are TRBV6-2 or TRBV6-3 and TRBJ2-3, with D possibly TRBD2 on 5 matching bases. From the germline J gene comes the end of the CDR3, since the read stops 3 residues before it. V gave up 2 bases and J gave up 1 base, with 10 bases separating them. CDR3 length: 15 amino acids. Germline V gives CDR1 MNHEY, CDR2 SVGEGT.

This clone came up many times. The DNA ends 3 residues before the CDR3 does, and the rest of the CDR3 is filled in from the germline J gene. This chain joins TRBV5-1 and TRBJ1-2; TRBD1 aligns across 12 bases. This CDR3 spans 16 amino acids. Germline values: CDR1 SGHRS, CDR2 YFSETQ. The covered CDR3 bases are TGCGCCAGCAGCAAGGGACAGGGGGCCTCCTTGGAGGGC. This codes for CASSKGQGASLEG. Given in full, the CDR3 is CASSKGQGASLEGYTF.

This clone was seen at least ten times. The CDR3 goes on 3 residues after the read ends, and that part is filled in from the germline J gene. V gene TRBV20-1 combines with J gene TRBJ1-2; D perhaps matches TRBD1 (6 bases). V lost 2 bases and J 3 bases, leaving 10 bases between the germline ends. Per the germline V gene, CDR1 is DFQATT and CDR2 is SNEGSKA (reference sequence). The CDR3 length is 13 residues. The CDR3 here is CSARPRTDYGYTF. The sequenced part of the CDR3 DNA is TGCAGTGCTAGACCCCGGACAGACTATGGC.